Presented here are 31 T cell receptor beta chains from one specimen sequenced in a study of cytomegalovirus exposure and HLA in healthy donors. The PCR employed 60 Vbeta primers together with 13 Jbeta primers. Clones were read by immunoSEQ multiplex PCR, and TCRdb kept only the in-frame ones, dropping some. The table includes 150,000 to 200,000 clones, about 80% detected once. The source material was PBMCs. These receptors all come from a boy younger than 18 in good health and CMV-seronegative.

CDR3 bases: TGTGCCATCAGTGTTGGGGGGACTAACTATGGCTACACCTTC. It is translated as CAISVGGTNYGYTF. The rearrangement uses TRBV10-3 and TRBJ1-2; D perhaps matches TRBD1 (5 bases). The CDR3 extends over 14 amino acids. V was clipped by 4 bases and J by 0 bases, with 9 bases between them. In germline, CDR1 is ENHRY, CDR2 SYGVKD.

The rearrangement uses TRBV11-3 and TRBJ2-7; a weak D match, TRBD2 (5 bases). Germline CDR1 reads SGHNT; CDR2 reads YENEEA. The V end lost 1 base, the J end lost 7 bases, and 11 bases lay between the germline ends. The CDR3 extends over 13 amino acids. Written as DNA, the CDR3 is TGTGCCAGCAGCTTAGGCACGAGGAGGGAGCAGTACTTC. Its translation is CASSLGTRREQYF. The variable domain in full, with the rest retrieved from reference TRBV11-3 and TRBJ2-7, is EAGVVQSPRYKIIEKKQPVAFWCNPISGHNTLYWYLQNLGQGPELLIRYENEEAVDDSQLPKDRFSAERLKGVDSTLKIQPAELGDSAVYLCASSLGTRREQYFGPGTRLTVT.

The gene calls are TRBV11-3 and TRBJ1-4; TRBD1 might be the D (5 bases). Germline CDR1 is SGHNT and CDR2 is YENEEA. V was clipped by 3 bases and J by 3 bases, with 8 bases between them. The CDR3 sequence is 14 residues long. The CDR3 coding sequence is TGTGCCAGCAGCTTCGGGGGATCTAATGAAAAACTGTTTTTT. This translates into CASSFGGSNEKLFF. The full variable domain, completed using reference TRBV11-3 and TRBJ1-4, is EAGVVQSPRYKIIEKKQPVAFWCNPISGHNTLYWYLQNLGQGPELLIRYENEEAVDDSQLPKDRFSAERLKGVDSTLKIQPAELGDSAVYLCASSFGGSNEKLFFGSGTQLSVL.

The chain couples TRBV30 to TRBJ1-2; no reliable D call. The CDR3 sequence is 14 residues long. V gave up 6 bases and J gave up 0 bases, with 14 bases separating them. Per the germline V gene, CDR1 is GTSNPN and CDR2 is SVGIG (reference sequence). As DNA, the CDR3 is TGTGCCTGTTACCTCAGCGCCTCTAACTATGGCTACACCTTC. Encoded protein: CACYLSASNYGYTF.

This clone was counted a single time. The rearrangement links TRBV6-5 to TRBJ1-6; D possibly corresponds to TRBD1 (6 bases). Germline values: CDR1 MNHEY, CDR2 SVGAGI. The CDR3 runs 15 residues. Trimming stripped 6 bases from V and 0 bases from J, with 9 bases between. In DNA form, the CDR3 reads TGTGCCAGCAGCCAAGGGGGCTCCTATAATTCACCCCTCCACTTT. The encoded protein is CASSQGGSYNSPLHF.

The sample holds a few counts of this clone. The chain links TRBV19 to TRBJ1-6; 10 positions agree with TRBD1. The V gene end was trimmed by 5 bases and the J gene end by 7 bases; junction bases not matched to a gene: 11. Germline V gene lookup returns CDR1 LNHDA and CDR2 SQIVND (reference sequence). The CDR3 loop spans 17 amino acids. The CDR3 DNA sequence: TGTGCCAGTAGTCTTACGTCACCGGGACAGGGGAATTCACCCCTCCACTTT. Residues: CASSLTSPGQGNSPLHF.

There are a few counts of this clone. The chain is built from TRBV6-5 and TRBJ2-2; 7 bases are a match to TRBD2. The CDR3 totals 14 residues. Losses at the gene ends were 6 bases for V and 7 bases for J; bases not matched to a gene: 8. Per the germline V gene, CDR1 is MNHEY and CDR2 is SVGAGI. The DNA for the CDR3 is TGTGCCAGCAGCCGCGGGGGTCTCGTCGGGGAGCTGTTTTTT. The encoded protein is CASSRGGLVGELFF.

This clone occurred once. As DNA, the CDR3 is TGTGCCAGCAGTGAGGGACAGCGCCTGTACTCTGGGGCCAACGTCCTGACTTTC. It translates to CASSEGQRLYSGANVLTF. This chain connects TRBV6-4 to TRBJ2-6; 7 nucleotides match TRBD1. Trimming cost V 3 bases and J 0 bases; bases outside gene matches: 8. The CDR3 extends over 18 amino acids. The germline gives CDR1 MRHNA, CDR2 SNTAGT.

J is TRBJ1-2 and V is TRBV21-1; the D call in the table, TRBD1, was not verified against the DNA. TRBV21-1 is marked as a pseudogene. CDR3 length equals 16 residues. CDR3: CASSPGTGPRNYGYTF. The CDR3 DNA sequence: TGTGCCAGCAGCCCGGGGACAGGGCCCCGAAACTATGGCTACACCTTC.

This clone has a single count. The V gene is TRBV2, the J gene TRBJ2-5, with TRBD2 identical over 13 bases. Germline V gene data show CDR1 as SNHLY and CDR2 as FYNNEI. The CDR3 contains 15 residues. J lost 1 base, V lost 10 bases, and 6 bases had no gene match. CDR3 region: CATHRTSGGQETQYF. The CDR3 region has the DNA TGTGCCACACACCGGACTAGCGGGGGCCAAGAGACCCAGTACTTC.

This chain connects TRBV10-3 to TRBJ2-7, with D hard to call. The CDR3 contains 15 residues. With 2 bases removed from V and 0 bases from J, the gap between germline ends came to 11 bases. The V gene's germline CDR1 is ENHRY and CDR2 SYGVKD. The CDR3: CAISEKERSSYEQYF. The DNA for the CDR3 is TGTGCCATCAGTGAGAAAGAACGCAGCTCCTACGAGCAGTACTTC.

J is TRBJ2-2 and V is TRBV9; 8 positions agree with TRBD2. This CDR3 comprises 16 residues. J lost 1 base, V lost 4 bases, and 6 bases had no gene match. CDR1 is SGDLS, CDR2 YYNGEE, per germline. The CDR3 DNA sequence: TGTGCCAGCAGCCATCATGCGGGGGGGAACACCGGGGAGCTGTTTTTT. Translated, it gives CASSHHAGGNTGELFF. The variable domain in full, completed from reference TRBV9 and TRBJ2-2, reads DSGVTQTPKHLITATGQRVTLRCSPRSGDLSVYWYQQSLDQGLQFLIQYYNGEERAKGNILERFSAQQFPDLHSELNLSSLELGDSALYFCASSHHAGGNTGELFFGEGSRLTVL.

The chain is built from TRBV6-4 and TRBJ1-2; no clear D gene. The V and J ends lost 0 bases and 7 bases respectively, with 12 bases between them. CDR3 length: 14 residues. From germline, CDR1 is MRHNA and CDR2 SNTAGT. The CDR3, as DNA: TGTGCCAGCAGTGACTCGAGGCGGGGTCCTGGCTACACCTTC. It yields the protein CASSDSRRGPGYTF.

V usage is TRBV19 and J usage is TRBJ2-2; TRBD1 agrees at 7 bases. After removal of 6 bases from V and 3 bases from J, the junction contained 4 bases not matched to a gene. Germline lookup yields CDR1 LNHDA and CDR2 SQIVND (reference sequence). The CDR3 contains 14 residues. CDR3 residues: CASRPGTDTGELFF. The CDR3 nucleotides are TGTGCCAGTAGGCCCGGGACAGACACCGGGGAGCTGTTTTTT. Together with reference TRBV19 and TRBJ2-2, the CDR3 gives the full variable domain: DGGITQSPKYLFRKEGQNVTLSCEQNLNHDAMYWYRQDPGQGLRLIYYSQIVNDFQKGDIAEGYSVSREKKESFPLTVTSAQKNPTAFYLCASRPGTDTGELFFGEGSRLTVL.

This CDR3 is CASSLGVQVTEAFF. For the CDR3, the DNA is TGCGCCAGCAGCTTGGGGGTTCAGGTCACTGAAGCTTTCTTT. The rearrangement links TRBV5-1 to TRBJ1-1; D remains unclear. The V gene lost 0 bases and the J gene lost 4 bases, with 10 bases spanning the gap. The germline V gene encodes CDR1 SGHRS and CDR2 YFSETQ. The CDR3 contains 14 residues.

The chain is built from TRBV7-9 and TRBJ2-5, with D possibly matching TRBD1 (6 bases). Germline CDR1 reads SEHNR; CDR2 reads FQNEAQ (reference sequence). This CDR3 contains 16 residues. Trimming cost V 2 bases and J 4 bases, with 17 bases left between them. This CDR3 is CASSLNRVEFGETQYF. The CDR3 bases are TGTGCCAGCAGCTTAAACAGGGTAGAGTTCGGAGAGACCCAGTACTTC. Combining the CDR3 with reference TRBV7-9 and TRBJ2-5 gives the whole variable domain DTGVSQNPRHKITKRGQNVTFRCDPISEHNRLYWYRQTLGQGPEFLTYFQNEAQLEKSRLLSDRFSAERPKGSFSTLEIQRTEQGDSAMYLCASSLNRVEFGETQYFGPGTRLLVL.

The genes are TRBV7-6 and TRBJ2-5, with D tentatively TRBD2 (5 bases). The end of the DNA fits TRBJ2-7 better, so the J call may be wrong. Germline lookup yields CDR1 SGHVS and CDR2 FNYEAQ. The CDR3 length is 17 residues. The CDR3 loop is CASSSHGVSDSSYEQYF. The CDR3 coding sequence is TGTGCCAGCAGCTCTCATGGTGTTTCGGACTCATCCTACGAGCAGTACTTC.

This rearrangement joins TRBV29-1 to TRBJ1-1, with D unresolved. V lost 5 bases, J lost 3 bases, and 16 bases lay in between. The CDR3 is made up of 14 amino acids. Germline V CDR1 and CDR2: SQVTM, ANQGSEA. The chain's CDR3 is CSVSPPMRDTEAFF. Here the CDR3 DNA reads TGCAGCGTTTCCCCCCCAATGAGGGACACTGAAGCTTTCTTT. The complete variable domain, with remaining parts taken from reference TRBV29-1 and TRBJ1-1, reads SAVISQKPSRDICQRGTSLTIQCQVDSQVTMMFWYRQQPGQSLTLIATANQGSEATYESGFVIDKFPISRPNLTFSTLTVSNMSPEDSSIYLCSVSPPMRDTEAFFGQGTRLTVV.

The chain employs TRBV4-2 and TRBJ1-1, with unresolved D. Per germline, CDR1 LGHNA and CDR2 YNFKEQ. V shed 0 bases and J shed 0 bases, with 11 bases lying between them. This CDR3 contains 16 residues. The CDR3 protein is CASSQDIGAVNTEAFF. CDR3 in DNA: TGTGCCAGCAGCCAAGATATAGGAGCGGTGAACACTGAAGCTTTCTTT.

The gene calls are TRBV4-3 and TRBJ2-7, with D perhaps matching TRBD1 (5 bases). Germline loops: CDR1 LGHNA, CDR2 YSLEER. The CDR3 totals 15 residues. Trimming pared 2 bases from V and 4 bases from J, leaving 15 bases between. In DNA, the CDR3 is TGCGCCAGCAGCCAACTGCTCTGGGGCGCTTACGAGCAGTACTTC. It specifies CASSQLLWGAYEQYF.

The gene calls are TRBV30 and TRBJ2-1; 8 positions agree with TRBD2. The ends lost 2 bases at V and 7 bases at J; junction bases unmatched: 10. CDR3 length equals 15 residues. Germline V gene sequence: CDR1 GTSNPN, CDR2 SVGIG (reference sequence). The CDR3 bases are TGTGCCTGGAGTTGGGGCGGGGGGCGAAGAAATGAGCAGTTCTTC. It is translated as CAWSWGGGRRNEQFF.

The J gene is TRBJ1-3, the V gene TRBV13; possible D gene TRBD1, 5 bases. The CDR3 is 16 amino acids. Germline V gives CDR1 PRHDT, CDR2 FYEKMQ (reference sequence). The V end lost 6 bases, the J end lost 1 base, and 16 bases lay between the germline ends. The CDR3 nucleotides read TGTGCCAGCAGTTTGGGACTTCCTTTTTCTGGAAACACCATATATTTT. Its protein is CASSLGLPFSGNTIYF. The variable domain in full, completed from reference TRBV13 and TRBJ1-3, reads AAGVIQSPRHLIKEKRETATLKCYPIPRHDTVYWYQQGPGQDPQFLISFYEKMQSDKGSIPDRFSAQQFSDYHSELNMSSLELGDSALYFCASSLGLPFSGNTIYFGEGSWLTVV.

J is TRBJ1-3 and V is TRBV30, with unresolved D. Trimming took 5 bases from V and 4 from J, leaving 18 bases between them. The CDR3 sequence is 15 residues long. Germline CDR1 reads GTSNPN; CDR2 reads SVGIG (reference sequence). Here the CDR3 reads CAWGVAGSSGNTIYF. The CDR3 DNA reads as TGTGCCTGGGGAGTGGCCGGGAGCTCGGGAAACACCATATATTTT.

This clone was counted once. V is TRBV9 and J is TRBJ1-1; D remains ambiguous. Trimming pared 1 base from V and 7 bases from J, leaving 11 bases between. The CDR3 totals 13 residues. In germline, CDR1 is SGDLS, CDR2 YYNGEE. CDR3 sequence: CASSVKSASEAFF. As DNA, the CDR3 is TGTGCCAGCAGCGTAAAAAGCGCAAGTGAAGCTTTCTTT. The full variable domain, its missing parts supplied by reference TRBV9 and TRBJ1-1, is DSGVTQTPKHLITATGQRVTLRCSPRSGDLSVYWYQQSLDQGLQFLIQYYNGEERAKGNILERFSAQQFPDLHSELNLSSLELGDSALYFCASSVKSASEAFFGQGTRLTVV.

J is TRBJ2-7 and V is TRBV6-5; possible D gene TRBD2, 6 bases. Trimming left V 2 bases short and J 7 bases short, with 12 bases between. The germline V gene encodes CDR1 MNHEY and CDR2 SVGAGI. CDR3 length: 13 amino acids. The CDR3 DNA sequence: TGTGCCAGCAGTTACGAGACCGGGGGAGAGCAGTACTTC. Translated, it gives CASSYETGGEQYF.

The genes are TRBV19 and TRBJ1-2; a possible D gene is TRBD1 (5 bases). Per the germline V gene, CDR1 is LNHDA and CDR2 is SQIVND (reference sequence). V was shortened by 7 bases and J by 3 bases, with 15 bases between the two germline ends. The CDR3 covers 14 residues. CDR3 amino acids: CASTTQGTDYGYTF. The DNA of the CDR3 is TGTGCCAGTACCACCCAGGGTACAGACTATGGCTACACCTTC.

This clone appeared a few times. V and J are TRBV9 and TRBJ1-1, with a tentative D call TRBD1 (5 bases). Germline assignment: CDR1 SGDLS and CDR2 YYNGEE. V was trimmed by 3 bases and J by 1 base, leaving 7 bases between them. There are 13 residues in the CDR3. CDR3 nucleotides: TGTGCCAGCAGCGCAAGGGGGAACACTGAAGCTTTCTTT. This encodes CASSARGNTEAFF.

The gene calls are TRBV4-2 and TRBJ1-4, with 9 bases aligning to TRBD1. After removal of 0 bases from V and 6 bases from J, the junction contained 5 bases not matched to a gene. From germline, CDR1 is LGHNA and CDR2 YNFKEQ. The CDR3 consists of 16 residues. CDR3 sequence (DNA): TGTGCCAGCAGCCAAGATCCCGGACAGGGGTATGAAAAACTGTTTTTT. This codes for CASSQDPGQGYEKLFF.

The gene calls are TRBV19 and TRBJ1-4, with 7 bases fitting TRBD1. The V segment lost 5 bases and the J segment 4 bases; nucleotides outside the gene matches: 4. Per germline, CDR1 LNHDA and CDR2 SQIVND (reference sequence). The CDR3 totals 14 residues. CDR3 protein: CASSSQGSNEKLFF. CDR3 coding DNA: TGTGCCAGTAGTTCACAGGGGAGTAATGAAAAACTGTTTTTT.

The chain links TRBV11-3 to TRBJ2-5; 8 nucleotides match TRBD2. From germline, CDR1 is SGHNT and CDR2 YENEEA. There are 17 residues in the CDR3. Unmatched junction bases numbered 7, after V lost 0 bases and J lost 1 base. The DNA of the CDR3 is TGTGCCAGCAGCTTAGATCGGGCGGGGGGTAGCCAAGAGACCCAGTACTTC. Translation gives CASSLDRAGGSQETQYF.

The rearrangement links TRBV6-6 to TRBJ1-1; 7 bases fit TRBD1. Germline CDR1 MNHNY, CDR2 SVGAGI (reference sequence). The trim removed 5 bases at V and 3 bases at J, leaving 9 bases unmatched. The CDR3 length is 15 residues. This CDR3 is CASSLETGLDTEAFF. The CDR3 nucleotides read TGTGCCAGCAGTCTCGAGACAGGGTTGGACACTGAAGCTTTCTTT.